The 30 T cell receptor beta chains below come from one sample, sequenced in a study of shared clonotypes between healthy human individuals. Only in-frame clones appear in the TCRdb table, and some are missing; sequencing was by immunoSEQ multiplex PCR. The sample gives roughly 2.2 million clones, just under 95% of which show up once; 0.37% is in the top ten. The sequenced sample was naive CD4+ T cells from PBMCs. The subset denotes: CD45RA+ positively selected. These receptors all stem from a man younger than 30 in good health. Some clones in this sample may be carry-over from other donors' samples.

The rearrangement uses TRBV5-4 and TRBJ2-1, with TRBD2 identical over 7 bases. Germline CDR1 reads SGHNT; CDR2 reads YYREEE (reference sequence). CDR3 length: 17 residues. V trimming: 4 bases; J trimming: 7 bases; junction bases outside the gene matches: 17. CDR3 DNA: TGTGCCAGCAGCCTGAGAAGGGGTGCGGGAGTCAAAAATGAGCAGTTCTTC. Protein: CASSLRRGAGVKNEQFF.

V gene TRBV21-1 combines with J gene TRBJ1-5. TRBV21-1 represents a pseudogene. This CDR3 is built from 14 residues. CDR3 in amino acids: CASSKTGVHQPQHF. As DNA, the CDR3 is TGTGCCAGCAGCAAAACGGGGGTACATCAGCCCCAGCATTTT.

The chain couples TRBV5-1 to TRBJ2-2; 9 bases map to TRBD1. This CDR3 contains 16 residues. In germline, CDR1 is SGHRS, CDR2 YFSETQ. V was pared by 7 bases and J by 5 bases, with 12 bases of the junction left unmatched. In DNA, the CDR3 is TGCGCCAGCTCCGGGACAGGGAAACCGGGAACCGGGGAGCTGTTTTTT. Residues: CASSGTGKPGTGELFF.

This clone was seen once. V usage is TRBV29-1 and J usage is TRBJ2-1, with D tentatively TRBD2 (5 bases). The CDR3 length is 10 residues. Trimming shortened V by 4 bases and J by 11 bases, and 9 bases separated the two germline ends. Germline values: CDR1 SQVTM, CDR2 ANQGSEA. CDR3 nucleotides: TGCAGCGTTGGAGGGCTAAAGCAGTTCTTC. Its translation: CSVGGLKQFF.

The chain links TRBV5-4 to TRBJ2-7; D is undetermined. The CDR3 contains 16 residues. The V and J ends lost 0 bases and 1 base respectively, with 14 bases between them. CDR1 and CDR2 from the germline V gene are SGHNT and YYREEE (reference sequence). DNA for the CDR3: TGTGCCAGCAGCTTGGGAGTCAGGACGGGTTCCTACGAGCAGTACTTC. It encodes CASSLGVRTGSYEQYF.

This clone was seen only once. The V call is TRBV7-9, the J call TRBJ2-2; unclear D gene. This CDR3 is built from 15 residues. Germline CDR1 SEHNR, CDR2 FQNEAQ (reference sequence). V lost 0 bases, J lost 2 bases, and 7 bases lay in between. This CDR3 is CASSLAGFNTGELFF. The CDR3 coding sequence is TGTGCCAGCAGCTTAGCGGGATTCAACACCGGGGAGCTGTTTTTT.

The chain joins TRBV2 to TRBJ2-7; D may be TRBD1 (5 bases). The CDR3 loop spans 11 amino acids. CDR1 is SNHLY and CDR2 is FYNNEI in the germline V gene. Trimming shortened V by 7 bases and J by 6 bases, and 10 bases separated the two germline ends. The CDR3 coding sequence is TGTGCCAGCAAATTGGGGCGCGAGCAGTACTTC. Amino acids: CASKLGREQYF. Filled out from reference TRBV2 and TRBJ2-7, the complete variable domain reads EPEVTQTPSHQVTQMGQEVILRCVPISNHLYFYWYRQILGQKVEFLVSFYNNEISEKSEIFDDQFSVERPDGSNFTLKIRSTKLEDSAMYFCASKLGREQYFGPGTRLTVT.

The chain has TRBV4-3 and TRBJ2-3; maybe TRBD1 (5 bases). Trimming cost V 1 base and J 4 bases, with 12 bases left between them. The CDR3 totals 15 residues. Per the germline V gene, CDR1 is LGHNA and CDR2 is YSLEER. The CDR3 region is CASSQVSQGADTQYF. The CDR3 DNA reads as TGCGCCAGCAGCCAAGTTTCCCAAGGGGCAGATACGCAGTATTTT.

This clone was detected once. CDR3: CASSLGDYNEQFF. Here the CDR3 DNA reads TGTGCCAGCAGTTTAGGAGACTACAATGAGCAGTTCTTC. The genes are TRBV27 and TRBJ2-1; D unresolved. This CDR3 region has 13 residues. From germline, CDR1 is MNHEY and CDR2 SMNVEV (reference sequence). V was trimmed by 2 bases and J by 3 bases, leaving 5 bases between them.

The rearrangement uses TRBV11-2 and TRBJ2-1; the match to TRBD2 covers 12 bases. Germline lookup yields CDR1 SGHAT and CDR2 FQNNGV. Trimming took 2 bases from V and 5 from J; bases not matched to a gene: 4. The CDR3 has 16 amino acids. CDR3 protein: CASSLSLAGGNNEQFF. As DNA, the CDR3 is TGTGCCAGCAGCTTAAGTCTAGCGGGAGGGAACAATGAGCAGTTCTTC.

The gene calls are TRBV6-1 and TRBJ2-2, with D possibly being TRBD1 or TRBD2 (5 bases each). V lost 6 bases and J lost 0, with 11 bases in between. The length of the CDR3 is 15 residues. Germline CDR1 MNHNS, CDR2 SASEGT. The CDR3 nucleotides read TGTGCCAGCAGGAGACGGGGACCGAACACCGGGGAGCTGTTTTTT. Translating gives CASRRRGPNTGELFF.

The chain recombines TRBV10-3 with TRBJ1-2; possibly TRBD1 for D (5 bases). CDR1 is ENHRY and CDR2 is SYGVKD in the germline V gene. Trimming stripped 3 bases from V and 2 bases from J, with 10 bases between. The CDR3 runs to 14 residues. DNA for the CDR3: TGTGCCATCAGTGATTTTACAGGAAACTATGGCTACACCTTC. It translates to CAISDFTGNYGYTF.

CDR3 amino acids: CASKETGMGNQPQHF. DNA for the CDR3: TGTGCCAGTAAAGAGACGGGGATGGGCAATCAGCCCCAGCATTTT. This chain joins TRBV19 and TRBJ1-5, with no clear D. The CDR3 spans 15 residues. Germline V gives CDR1 LNHDA, CDR2 SQIVND (reference sequence). Trimming stripped 7 bases from V and 2 bases from J, with 15 bases between.

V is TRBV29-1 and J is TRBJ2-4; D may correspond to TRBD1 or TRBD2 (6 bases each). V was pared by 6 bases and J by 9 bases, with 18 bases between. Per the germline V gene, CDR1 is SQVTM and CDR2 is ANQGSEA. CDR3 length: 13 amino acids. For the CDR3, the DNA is TGCAGCGTGGACGGGGGCAAGGGTGCCATTCAGTACTTC. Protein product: CSVDGGKGAIQYF.

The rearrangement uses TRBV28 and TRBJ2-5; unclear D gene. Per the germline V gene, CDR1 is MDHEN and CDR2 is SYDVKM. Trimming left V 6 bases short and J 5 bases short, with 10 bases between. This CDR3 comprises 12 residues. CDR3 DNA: TGTGCCAGCAGGCGCCCCGGCGAGACCCAGTACTTC. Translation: CASRRPGETQYF.

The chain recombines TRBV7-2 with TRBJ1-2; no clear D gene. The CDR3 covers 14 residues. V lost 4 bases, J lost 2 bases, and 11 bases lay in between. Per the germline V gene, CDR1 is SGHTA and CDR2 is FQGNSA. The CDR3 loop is CASSSGRANYGYTF. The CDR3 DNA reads TGTGCCAGCAGCTCCGGACGGGCAAACTATGGCTACACCTTC.

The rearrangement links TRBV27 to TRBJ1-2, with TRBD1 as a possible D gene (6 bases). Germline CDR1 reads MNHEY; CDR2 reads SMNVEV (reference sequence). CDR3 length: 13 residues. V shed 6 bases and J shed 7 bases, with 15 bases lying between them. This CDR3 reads CASSKQGWTGYTF. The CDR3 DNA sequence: TGTGCCAGCAGCAAACAGGGCTGGACTGGCTACACCTTC.

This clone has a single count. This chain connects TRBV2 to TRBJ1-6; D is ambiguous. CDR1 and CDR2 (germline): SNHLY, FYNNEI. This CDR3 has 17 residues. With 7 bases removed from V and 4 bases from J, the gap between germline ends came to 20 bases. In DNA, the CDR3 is TGTGCCAGCACCACCACCTCAGTGGGCGGGTATAATTCACCCCTCCACTTT. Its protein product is CASTTTSVGGYNSPLHF.

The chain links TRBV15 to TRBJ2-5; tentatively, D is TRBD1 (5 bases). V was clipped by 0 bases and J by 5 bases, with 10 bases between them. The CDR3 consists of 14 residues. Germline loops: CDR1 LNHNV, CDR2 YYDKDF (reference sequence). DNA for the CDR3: TGTGCCACCAGCAGAGAGAGGACAACGGAGACCCAGTACTTC. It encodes CATSRERTTETQYF.

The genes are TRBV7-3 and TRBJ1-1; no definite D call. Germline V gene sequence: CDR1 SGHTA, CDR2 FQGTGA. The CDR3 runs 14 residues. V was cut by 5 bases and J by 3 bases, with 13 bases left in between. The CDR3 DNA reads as TGTGCCAGCAGCCCCCTAGGGATGGACACTGAAGCTTTCTTT. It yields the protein CASSPLGMDTEAFF.

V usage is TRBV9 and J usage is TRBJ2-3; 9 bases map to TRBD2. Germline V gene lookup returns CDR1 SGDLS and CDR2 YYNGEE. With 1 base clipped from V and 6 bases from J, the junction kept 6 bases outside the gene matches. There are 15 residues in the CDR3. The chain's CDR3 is CASSVLAGIPDTQYF. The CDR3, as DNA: TGTGCCAGCAGCGTACTAGCGGGAATTCCCGATACGCAGTATTTT.

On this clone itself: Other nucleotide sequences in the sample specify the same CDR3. CDR3 residues: CSVEGVGNEKLFF. The DNA of the CDR3 is TGCAGCGTTGAGGGGGTGGGTAATGAAAAACTGTTTTTT. The chain joins TRBV29-1 to TRBJ1-4; a weak D match, TRBD1 (5 bases). The germline V gene has CDR1 SQVTM and CDR2 ANQGSEA. Between the trimmed V and J ends, which lost 3 bases and 4 bases, there was a span of 9 bases. The CDR3 runs 13 residues.

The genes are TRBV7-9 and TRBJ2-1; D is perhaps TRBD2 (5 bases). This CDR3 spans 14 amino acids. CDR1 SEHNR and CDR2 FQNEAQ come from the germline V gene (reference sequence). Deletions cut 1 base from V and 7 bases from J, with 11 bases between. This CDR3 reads CASSLGTGENEQFF. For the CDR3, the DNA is TGTGCCAGCAGCTTAGGAACCGGGGAAAATGAGCAGTTCTTC.

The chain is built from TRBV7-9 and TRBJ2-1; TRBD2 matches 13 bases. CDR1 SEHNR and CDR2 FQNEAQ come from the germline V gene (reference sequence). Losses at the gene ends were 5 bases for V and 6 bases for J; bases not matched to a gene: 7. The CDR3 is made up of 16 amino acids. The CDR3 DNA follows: TGTGCCAGCAGCCCTAGACTAGCGGGAGGACTCAATGAGCAGTTCTTC. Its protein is CASSPRLAGGLNEQFF.

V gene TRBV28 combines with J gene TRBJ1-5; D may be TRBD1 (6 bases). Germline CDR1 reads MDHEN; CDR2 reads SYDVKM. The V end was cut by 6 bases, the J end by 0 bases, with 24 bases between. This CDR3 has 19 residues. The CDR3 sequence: CASSPTWGQGLYSNQPQHF. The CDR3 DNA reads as TGTGCCAGCAGCCCCACTTGGGGGCAGGGGCTGTATAGCAATCAGCCCCAGCATTTT.

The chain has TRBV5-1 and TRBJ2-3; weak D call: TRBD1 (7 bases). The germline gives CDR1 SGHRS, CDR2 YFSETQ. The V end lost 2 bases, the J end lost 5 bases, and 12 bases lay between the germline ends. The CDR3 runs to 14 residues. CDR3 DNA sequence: TGCGCCAGCAGCTTTAGACAGGGAGGAGATACGCAGTATTTT. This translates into CASSFRQGGDTQYF.

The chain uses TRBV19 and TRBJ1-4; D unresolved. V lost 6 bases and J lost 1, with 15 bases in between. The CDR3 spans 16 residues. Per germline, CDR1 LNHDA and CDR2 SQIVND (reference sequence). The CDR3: CASSKIRRVTNEKLFF. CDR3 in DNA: TGTGCCAGTAGCAAAATCAGAAGGGTAACTAATGAAAAACTGTTTTTT.

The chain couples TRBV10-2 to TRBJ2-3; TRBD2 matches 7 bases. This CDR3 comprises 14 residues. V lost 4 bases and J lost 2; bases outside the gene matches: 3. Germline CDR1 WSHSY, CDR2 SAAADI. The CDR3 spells CASSGERDTDTQYF. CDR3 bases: TGCGCCAGCAGTGGGGAGCGGGACACAGATACGCAGTATTTT.

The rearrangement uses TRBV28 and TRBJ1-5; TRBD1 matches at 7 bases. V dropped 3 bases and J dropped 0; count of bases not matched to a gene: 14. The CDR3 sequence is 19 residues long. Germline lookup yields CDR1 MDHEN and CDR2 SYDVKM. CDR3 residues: CASSFRPRTGLYSNQPQHF. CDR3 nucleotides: TGTGCCAGCAGTTTTCGTCCTCGGACAGGTCTATATAGCAATCAGCCCCAGCATTTT.

The CDR3 DNA reads TGCGCCAGCAGCTTGGCCGGGACTAGCTATGAGCAGTTCTTC. Amino acids: CASSLAGTSYEQFF. The J gene is TRBJ2-1, the V gene TRBV5-1, with 9 bases lining up with TRBD2. Per the germline V gene, CDR1 is SGHRS and CDR2 is YFSETQ. The CDR3 is 14 amino acids. The J segment lost 8 bases and the V segment lost 0 bases, leaving 3 bases of the junction unmatched.